Following are 8 T cell receptor beta chains from one sample sequenced in a study of metastatic and nonmetastatic thyroid tumors. MiXCR was used by TCRdb to re-call the PCR reads. Seen here are 20,000 to 25,000 clones, 20% to 25% observed once, and the top ten hold 4% to 5.5%. No treatment had been given to any patient before thyroid surgery. Material for sequencing was adjacent normal tissue. The receptors were sampled from a female donor with papillary thyroid cancer or a benign thyroid nodule (not recorded which). Some clones in this sample may be carry-over from other donors' samples.

A note on this clone: A much larger clone lies a single base off, so this may be a read error. This chain links TRBV9 with TRBJ2-5; possibly TRBD1 for D (6 bases). V lost 6 bases and J lost 1, with 16 bases in between. This CDR3 has 15 residues. The germline V gene encodes CDR1 SGDLS and CDR2 YYNGEE. CDR3 protein: CASIITGSSQETQYF. The CDR3 coding sequence is TGTGCCAGCATCATAACAGGGTCCTCCCAAGAGACCCAGTACTTC.

By frequency in the sample, this clone is medium-sized (0.01 to 0.1%). The chain links TRBV6-1 to TRBJ1-2; D gene ambiguous. The CDR3 is 13 residues long. V was pared by 4 bases and J by 7 bases, with 13 bases between. Germline CDR1 and CDR2: MNHNS and SASEGT. The CDR3 is CASSGRTEGGYTF. CDR3 in DNA: TGTGCCAGCAGTGGCCGGACGGAGGGTGGCTACACCTTC.

V and J are TRBV7-9 and TRBJ2-5; the match to TRBD1 covers 9 bases. The V and J ends lost 5 bases and 7 bases, in that order; junction bases with no gene match: 11. Germline values: CDR1 SEHNR, CDR2 FQNEAQ (reference sequence). CDR3 length: 15 residues. The CDR3 here is CASSRAGTGRPTQYF. CDR3 sequence (DNA): TGTGCCAGCAGCAGAGCCGGGACAGGGCGACCGACCCAGTACTTC. The variable domain in full, with the rest retrieved from reference TRBV7-9 and TRBJ2-5, is DTGVSQNPRHKITKRGQNVTFRCDPISEHNRLYWYRQTLGQGPEFLTYFQNEAQLEKSRLLSDRFSAERPKGSFSTLEIQRTEQGDSAMYLCASSRAGTGRPTQYFGPGTRLLVL.

This chain joins TRBV20-1 and TRBJ2-7; no clear D gene. The V end was cut by 2 bases, the J end by 0 bases, with 8 bases between. From germline, CDR1 is DFQATT and CDR2 SNEGSKA (reference sequence). The CDR3 covers 13 residues. The chain's CDR3 is CSARTLISYEQYF. In DNA form, the CDR3 reads TGCAGTGCTAGAACGTTGATCTCCTACGAGCAGTACTTC.

This clone is labeled medium-sized (0.01 to 0.1%). The chain couples TRBV6-1 to TRBJ1-2; D not certain. In germline, CDR1 is MNHNS, CDR2 SASEGT. The CDR3 sequence is 12 residues long. Trimming left V 11 bases short and J 8 bases short, with 18 bases between. CDR3 sequence: CASYVGWGGYTF. CDR3 nucleotides: TGTGCCTCTTACGTTGGGTGGGGAGGCTACACCTTC.

By share, this clone ranks as medium-sized. CDR3 region: CASGTGTTSYEQYF. As DNA, the CDR3 is TGTGCCAGCGGGACCGGGACTACATCTTACGAGCAGTACTTC. This chain joins TRBV27 and TRBJ2-7, with TRBD2 identical over 7 bases. The CDR3 totals 14 residues. V trimming: 8 bases; J trimming: 4 bases; junction bases outside the gene matches: 11. Germline CDR1 and CDR2: MNHEY and SMNVEV (reference sequence).

Ten or more counts support this clone. This chain joins TRBV9 and TRBJ1-2, with D possibly TRBD1 on 5 matching bases. This CDR3 region has 14 residues. Per the germline V gene, CDR1 is SGDLS and CDR2 is YYNGEE. V lost 4 bases and J 5 bases, leaving 15 bases between the germline ends. The CDR3 loop reads CASSPRTTVYGYTF. CDR3 coding DNA: TGTGCCAGCAGCCCCCGGACAACGGTATATGGCTACACCTTC.

This CDR3 reads CASSQGLAGGINQPQHF. CDR3 bases: TGTGCCAGCAGCCAGGGACTAGCGGGAGGGATCAATCAGCCCCAGCATTTT. The V and J genes are TRBV11-2 and TRBJ1-5, with D tentatively TRBD1 (5 bases). V was cut by 5 bases and J by 3 bases, with 20 bases left in between. CDR1 is SGHAT and CDR2 is FQNNGV in the germline V gene. There are 17 residues in the CDR3.